The clone carrying this TCR beta chain was counted a single time. Its cognate antigen is unknown. The data derive from a study of Tregs in tolerant kidney transplant recipients. Study observations and caveats: The small number of patients limits these findings pending further validation. Nucleotide sequences could not be compared across some patients' samples due to primer changes. In tolerant patients, donor-specific Tregs outgrew total Tregs, suggesting antigen-driven expansion.

Related graft donors supplied nonmyeloablative bone marrow transplants, and mixed chimerism was transient. The length of the CDR3 is 17 residues. Germline V gene data show CDR1 as SGHDT and CDR2 as YYEEEE. Trimming left V 3 bases short and J 5 bases short, with 22 bases between. Data came from immunoSEQ multiplex PCR; TCRdb stores just in-frame clones and leaves some out. The sample contains about 64,000 clones, 80% to 90% of which appear only once. The sample in question was CD4+ T cells from blood (PBMCs), obtained 6 months after the transplant. The J gene is TRBJ2-3, the V gene TRBV5-6; TRBD1 might be the D (7 bases). This clonotype was obtained from a human patient who received a combined kidney and bone marrow transplant. Some T cells may be the graft donor's. The CDR3 here is CASSSPAGQGGLDTQYF. As DNA, the CDR3 is TGTGCCAGCAGCTCCCCGGCCGGTCAGGGGGGATTAGATACGCAGTATTTT.